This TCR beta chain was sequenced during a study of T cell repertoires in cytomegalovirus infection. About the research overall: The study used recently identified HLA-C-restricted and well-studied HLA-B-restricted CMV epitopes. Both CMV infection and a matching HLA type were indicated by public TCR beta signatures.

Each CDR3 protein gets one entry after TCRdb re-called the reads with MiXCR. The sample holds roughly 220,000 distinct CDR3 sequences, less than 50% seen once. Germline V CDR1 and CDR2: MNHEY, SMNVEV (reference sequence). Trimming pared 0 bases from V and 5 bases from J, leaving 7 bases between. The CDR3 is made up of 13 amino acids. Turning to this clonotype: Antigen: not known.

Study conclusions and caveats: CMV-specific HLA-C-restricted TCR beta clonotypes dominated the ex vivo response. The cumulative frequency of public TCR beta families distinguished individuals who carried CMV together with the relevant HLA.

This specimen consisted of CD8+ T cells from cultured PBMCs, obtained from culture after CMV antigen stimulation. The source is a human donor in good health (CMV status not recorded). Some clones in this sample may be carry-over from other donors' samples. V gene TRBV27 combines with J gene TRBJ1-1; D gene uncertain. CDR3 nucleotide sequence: TGTGCCAGCAGTTTATCAGGGATGACTGAAGCTTTCTTT. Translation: CASSLSGMTEAFF.